The source of this TCR beta chain is a study of blood T cell repertoires in COVID-19. Study in general: Samples taken during acute and convalescent COVID-19 were collected in the United States, Italy and Spain. Nucleic acid was either cDNA or gDNA, and it came from T cells, B-cell-depleted T cells, or PBMCs.

Seattle's cohort entered during active infection and was followed longitudinally. The CDR3 has 12 residues. Germline V CDR1 and CDR2: SNHLY, FYNNEI. With 6 bases clipped from V and 13 bases from J, the junction kept 7 bases outside the gene matches. As handled by the study authors: Amplification of reference gene primers provided the estimated nucleated cell counts. Profiled with immunoSEQ multiplex PCR; TCRdb holds only in-frame clones, not every one. V and J calls and clone size are given by that table; D and trimming were obtained from the DNA. The sample yields 300,000 to 450,000 clones, more than 70% seen once.

What was sequenced was peripheral blood. The clonotype comes from a woman aged 55-70 years with COVID-19, enrolled during active disease. V gene TRBV2 combines with J gene TRBJ2-7; 12 nucleotides match TRBD2. The CDR3 nucleotides read TGTGCCAGCAGCAGGACTAGCGGGACTGATTACTTC. It encodes CASSRTSGTDYF.